This entry lists 20 T cell receptor beta chains sequenced from one sample in a study of blood T cells in healthy people across ages. Primed by a sample-barcoded 5' primer and a J-beta primer mix, a second PCR proceeded for 7 to 11 cycles. TCRdb re-derived calls from the 5' RACE reads in MiXCR, one entry per CDR3 protein. The table has about 1,800,000 distinct CDR3 sequences, roughly 28% seen once; the top ten hold approximately 7.7%. The sample taken for sequencing was blood. Every receptor here comes from a woman aged 25 to 45 in good health.

This clonotype showed up just a few times. The chain has TRBV9 and TRBJ2-1; 7 positions agree with TRBD2. The ends lost 0 bases at V and 3 bases at J; junction bases unmatched: 3. The CDR3 sequence is 15 residues long. Germline V gene sequence: CDR1 SGDLS, CDR2 YYNGEE. CDR3 loop: CASSVASGNYNEQFF. The CDR3 DNA sequence: TGTGCCAGCAGCGTAGCAAGCGGGAACTACAATGAGCAGTTCTTC.

The sample holds a few counts of this clonotype. The chain recombines TRBV7-2 with TRBJ2-1, with D possibly TRBD2 on 7 matching bases. CDR3 size: 16 residues. Trimming cost V 7 bases and J 0 bases, with 16 bases left between them. In germline, CDR1 is SGHTA, CDR2 FQGNSA. CDR3 residues: CASKPKGGSSYNEQFF. As DNA, the CDR3 is TGTGCCAGCAAACCCAAGGGGGGGAGCTCCTACAATGAGCAGTTCTTC.

This clonotype was seen at least ten times. A junction end diverges from the germline sequence, so it may reflect a read error. This chain uses TRBV5-1 with TRBJ2-3, with a possible D match to TRBD1 (5 bases). The CDR3 loop spans 13 amino acids. CDR1 is SGHRS, CDR2 YFSETQ, per germline. CDR3 sequence: CASSLGAGDTQYF. CDR3 sequence (DNA): TGTGCCAGCAGCTTAGGGGCCGGGGATACGCAGTATTTT.

CDR3 coding DNA: TGCAGTGCTAGGAAGTTTGGGTGGAACAGGGAGGAGAAGAGTGGCTACACCTTC. Translated: CSARKFGWNREEKSGYTF. The V gene is TRBV20-1, the J gene TRBJ1-2; tentative D call: TRBD1 (6 bases). The germline V and J ends were trimmed by 3 bases and 7 bases, with 30 bases remaining between them. The germline V gene encodes CDR1 DFQATT and CDR2 SNEGSKA (reference sequence). The CDR3 loop spans 18 amino acids.

The chain combines TRBV2 with TRBJ1-4; tentative D call: TRBD1 (5 bases). The CDR3 extends over 15 amino acids. Germline CDR1 is SNHLY and CDR2 is FYNNEI. Trimming shortened V by 3 bases and J by 8 bases, and 16 bases separated the two germline ends. The CDR3 region has the DNA TGTGCCAGCAGTGATAGAGGATTTAAGGGGGAAAAACTGTTTTTT. Amino acids: CASSDRGFKGEKLFF.

The J gene is TRBJ2-2, the V gene TRBV7-9, with TRBD1 matching 9 bases. This CDR3 is built from 15 residues. The J segment lost 7 bases and the V segment lost 5 bases, leaving 8 bases of the junction unmatched. Germline V lookup: CDR1 SEHNR, CDR2 FQNEAQ (reference sequence). The CDR3 loop reads CASSMGQGEVGELFF. The DNA of the CDR3 is TGTGCCAGCAGCATGGGACAGGGCGAAGTCGGGGAGCTGTTTTTT. Looking up the rest from reference TRBV7-9 and TRBJ2-2 gives the full variable domain: DTGVSQNPRHKITKRGQNVTFRCDPISEHNRLYWYRQTLGQGPEFLTYFQNEAQLEKSRLLSDRFSAERPKGSFSTLEIQRTEQGDSAMYLCASSMGQGEVGELFFGEGSRLTVL.

The chain uses TRBV20-1 and TRBJ1-5; possibly TRBD1 for D (6 bases). Germline V lookup: CDR1 DFQATT, CDR2 SNEGSKA (reference sequence). V lost 3 bases, J lost 5 bases, and 11 bases lay in between. The CDR3 length is 13 residues. The CDR3 DNA sequence: TGCAGTGCTAGTACGGGGGGCTATCAGCCCCAGCATTTT. Amino acid sequence: CSASTGGYQPQHF.

This clonotype was recorded many times. The chain is built from TRBV29-1 and TRBJ1-5; D not certain. Trimming cost V 7 bases and J 7 bases, with 14 bases left between them. Germline V gives CDR1 SQVTM, CDR2 ANQGSEA. The CDR3 loop spans 12 amino acids. The chain's CDR3 is CSAKREGQPQHF. CDR3 sequence (DNA): TGCAGCGCCAAACGGGAGGGCCAGCCCCAGCATTTT.

This clonotype occurred many times. This sequence joins TRBV7-2 and TRBJ2-1; 12 nucleotides align to TRBD2. The CDR3 contains 13 residues. Germline trimming cut 4 bases from V and 12 bases from J; bases unmatched to any gene: 4. The germline gives CDR1 SGHTA, CDR2 FQGNSA. CDR3 region: CASSSLAGGGQFF. CDR3 DNA sequence: TGTGCCAGCAGCTCACTAGCGGGAGGAGGGCAGTTCTTC.

Notes on this clonotype: At one end the junction does not follow the germline gene, possibly because of a read error. The chain combines TRBV19 with TRBJ1-5; a weak D match, TRBD1 (5 bases). The CDR3 contains 14 residues. Germline V gene sequence: CDR1 LNHDA, CDR2 SQIVND (reference sequence). The CDR3 region is CASCIGAVNQPQHF. The DNA for the CDR3 is TGTGCCAGTTGTATCGGGGCAGTCAATCAGCCCCAGCATTTT.

The count of this clonotype is one. The chain has TRBV6-6 and TRBJ1-1; D might be TRBD1 (6 bases). Germline V gene sequence: CDR1 MNHNY, CDR2 SVGAGI (reference sequence). This CDR3 has 16 residues. Trimming stripped 6 bases from V and 1 base from J, with 18 bases between. CDR3 sequence: CASSYRRTARNTEAFF. The DNA of the CDR3 is TGTGCCAGCAGCTACCGGCGGACAGCTAGGAACACTGAAGCTTTCTTT.

This clonotype was counted ten times or more. The V gene is TRBV12-3 or TRBV12-4, the J gene TRBJ2-3, with D unresolved. CDR3 size: 14 residues. Trimming stripped 8 bases from V and 0 bases from J, with 12 bases between. The CDR3 DNA reads as TGTGCCAGCCGAGCCGGCACTAGCACAGATACGCAGTATTTT. Its translation: CASRAGTSTDTQYF.

Many counts were recorded for this clonotype. The chain joins TRBV9 to TRBJ1-1, with 8 positions matching TRBD1. Looked up from germline, CDR1 is SGDLS and CDR2 is YYNGEE. The CDR3 loop spans 15 amino acids. V shed 4 bases and J 4 bases; nucleotides not matched to a gene: 9. CDR3 protein: CASSKRTGLGTEAFF. The CDR3, as DNA: TGTGCCAGCAGCAAGAGGACAGGGCTGGGCACTGAAGCTTTCTTT.

This clonotype showed up many times. The chain recombines TRBV28 with TRBJ2-4; 12 positions agree with TRBD2. With the DNA end fitting TRBJ2-7 better, the J assignment may be wrong. Per germline, CDR1 MDHEN and CDR2 SYDVKM. The CDR3 is 15 residues long. The CDR3 here is CASSSSGRGFYEQYF. The DNA of the CDR3 is TGTGCCAGCAGTTCTAGCGGGAGGGGCTTCTACGAGCAGTACTTC.

The gene calls are TRBV7-2 and TRBJ1-5; the D gene is possibly TRBD1 (5 bases). The CDR3 runs to 14 residues. Per germline, CDR1 SGHTA and CDR2 FQGNSA. Trimming pared 6 bases from V and 6 bases from J, leaving 15 bases between. The CDR3 region is CASSGAGFGQPQHF. The CDR3 DNA reads TGTGCCAGCAGTGGAGCAGGGTTCGGTCAGCCCCAGCATTTT.

The chain carries TRBV5-1 and TRBJ2-5; D remains unclear. The J call is doubtful: the DNA matches TRBJ2-7 better. Germline CDR1 SGHRS, CDR2 YFSETQ. This CDR3 spans 12 amino acids. CDR3 nucleotides: TGCGCCAGCAGCTACCGCAAGGGCGAGCAGTACTTC. Translated, it gives CASSYRKGEQYF.

V usage is TRBV6-5 and J usage is TRBJ2-2, with D possibly being TRBD1 (5 bases). Trimming shortened V by 8 bases and J by 3 bases, and 13 bases separated the two germline ends. This CDR3 region has 14 residues. The germline V gene encodes CDR1 MNHEY and CDR2 SVGAGI. The CDR3 DNA reads as TGTGCCAGCGCTAGGGGCCGGGACACCGGGGAGCTGTTTTTT. Translated, it gives CASARGRDTGELFF.

The chain carries TRBV12-3 or TRBV12-4 and TRBJ1-2; 7 positions match TRBD1. The CDR3 contains 16 residues. V was clipped by 3 bases and J by 4 bases; unmatched bases: 11. The CDR3 reads CASSFRRLGQTYGYTF. The CDR3 nucleotides read TGTGCCAGCAGTTTTCGACGCTTGGGACAGACCTATGGCTACACCTTC.

Regarding this clonotype: With a much larger clone just one base away, this may be a read error. Without the conserved terminal phenylalanine or tryptophan, this CDR3 likely stems from a read error. V and J are TRBV12-3 or TRBV12-4 and TRBJ1-2; TRBD1 matches at 9 bases. V dropped 5 bases and J dropped 4; count of bases not matched to a gene: 8. The CDR3 covers 15 residues. In nucleotides, the CDR3 is TGTGCCAGCAGTCACGGGACAGGGAAGGGCTATGGCTACACCTTG. The encoded protein is CASSHGTGKGYGYTL.

The V call is TRBV7-3, the J call TRBJ2-2; D is tentatively TRBD1 or TRBD2 (5 bases each). Germline loops: CDR1 SGHTA, CDR2 FQGTGA. Trimming shortened V by 1 base and J by 7 bases, and 16 bases separated the two germline ends. This CDR3 is 16 amino acids long. The CDR3 here is CASSLKGVKRGGELFF. In DNA form, the CDR3 reads TGTGCCAGCAGCTTAAAAGGGGTCAAACGGGGCGGGGAGCTGTTTTTT.